A single TCR beta chain is shown here with its context. What it recognizes is unknown. This CDR3 is 15 amino acids long. Germline-derived CDR1 and CDR2 are SEHNR and FQNEAQ (reference sequence). The sample is drawn from a study of blood T cells in healthy people across ages. Study as a whole: Using template switching, researchers captured about one barcoded beta molecule for each two T cells.

A sample-barcoded 5' primer and a J-beta primer mix were used in a second PCR of about 6 to 11 cycles. TCRdb analysed the 5' RACE reads with MiXCR anew, one entry per CDR3 protein. This table has about 770,000 distinct CDR3 sequences, more than 40% appearing once. Whole-study results and caveats: CMV infection status of these donors was not known. TCR beta diversity, measured per million T cells, fell in a roughly linear way with age.

The TCR was taken from a man between 60 and 75 years old in good health. Input material: blood. The gene calls are TRBV7-9 and TRBJ2-1; 7 bases line up with TRBD2. The J call is uncertain, as TRBJ2-7 better fits the DNA end. The CDR3 bases are TGTGCCAGCACTTCATCAGGGACTATCTACAATGAGCAGTACTTC. This encodes CASTSSGTIYNEQYF.